This T cell receptor beta chain appears in the sequencing data of a study of monozygotic twins with inflammatory bowel disease. General observations from the study: Versus healthy twins, IBD patients showed fewer clonotypes shared with others, especially with disease activity. No distinction between different T cell subtypes was possible.

The TCR libraries each used total RNA (roughly 3,500 ng per library). No DNA is given; TCRdb re-called the 5' RACE reads and lists each CDR3 protein once. The listing records roughly 150,000 distinct CDR3 sequences. Of note for this clonotype: Its antigen is currently unknown.

The length of the CDR3 is 13 residues. From germline, CDR1 is SQVTM and CDR2 ANQGSEA. The TCR was taken from a human donor with ulcerative colitis or Crohn's disease, or a healthy co-twin of an affected twin (not recorded which). V gene TRBV29-1 combines with J gene TRBJ2-5; TCRdb indicates TRBD1, and absent DNA this call remains unverified. Input material: blood. The CDR3 loop is CSVANRGQETQYF.